This entry lists 6 T cell receptor beta chains sequenced from one sample in a study of blood T cell repertoires in COVID-19. Libraries were prepared by immunoSEQ multiplex PCR; TCRdb keeps only in-frame clonotypes and omits some of them. The repertoire holds roughly 380,000 clones, 85% seen once, with about 3.6% in the top ten. The specimen sequenced was peripheral blood. The receptors were sampled from a woman younger than 35 with acute or convalescent COVID-19.

The V call is TRBV28, the J call TRBJ2-7; 7 bases fit TRBD2. CDR3 length: 14 amino acids. CDR1 MDHEN and CDR2 SYDVKM come from the germline V gene. V gave up 4 bases and J gave up 3 bases; unmatched junction bases: 6. The CDR3 DNA follows: TGTGCCAGCAGTTCGCTAGCGGAGATCTACGAGCAGTACTTC. Residues: CASSSLAEIYEQYF.

The chain has TRBV6-1 and TRBJ1-2, with unresolved D. This CDR3 comprises 13 residues. The germline V gene has CDR1 MNHNS and CDR2 SASEGT. V lost 2 bases to trimming and J lost 0 bases, with 4 bases between them. The CDR3 loop reads CASSETTNYGYTF. In DNA, the CDR3 is TGTGCCAGCAGTGAAACAACTAACTATGGCTACACCTTC.

V and J are TRBV11-2 and TRBJ1-1, with D unclear. Germline CDR1 SGHAT, CDR2 FQNNGV. Trimming took off 3 bases at V and 7 bases at J, with 15 bases between the two ends. The CDR3 loop spans 14 amino acids. The CDR3 DNA follows: TGTGCCAGCAGCTTGGCCGGGAGGAGGAGTGAAGCTTTCTTT. This gives the protein CASSLAGRRSEAFF.

CDR3 protein: CASSYTGGETQYF. The CDR3 DNA follows: TGTGCCAGCAGTTACACGGGAGGAGAGACCCAGTACTTC. The genes are TRBV6-5 and TRBJ2-5; 7 bases map to TRBD2. The J segment lost 4 bases and the V segment lost 2 bases, leaving 1 base of the junction unmatched. Germline V gives CDR1 MNHEY, CDR2 SVGAGI. CDR3 length: 13 residues.

The CDR3 protein is CASSLTGASYNEQFF. The CDR3 region has the DNA TGTGCCAGCAGTCTTACAGGAGCCTCCTACAATGAGCAGTTCTTC. The chain joins TRBV27 to TRBJ2-1; a possible D gene is TRBD1 (5 bases). CDR1 MNHEY and CDR2 SMNVEV come from the germline V gene (reference sequence). V lost 5 bases to trimming and J lost 0 bases, with 11 bases between them. This CDR3 has 15 residues.

This CDR3 reads CASSVGQGLNSPLHF. The CDR3 region has the DNA TGTGCCAGCAGCGTCGGGCAGGGGCTAAATTCACCCCTCCACTTT. V gene TRBV7-8 combines with J gene TRBJ1-6; tentatively, D is TRBD1 (6 bases). Germline CDR1 is SGHVS and CDR2 is FQNEAQ. V lost 5 bases to trimming and J lost 7 bases, with 15 bases between them. CDR3 size: 15 residues.